This record concerns one T cell receptor beta chain sequence. The germline V gene encodes CDR1 SGDLS and CDR2 YYNGEE. The CDR3 has 15 residues. Losses at the gene ends were 4 bases for V and 7 bases for J; bases not matched to a gene: 8. This sample was included in a study of control samples from healthy donors and cancer patients. TCRdb's table, derived via immunoSEQ multiplex PCR, lists solely in-frame clones and lacks some. This table has around 81,000 clones, 85% to 95% appearing once. The J gene is TRBJ1-6, the V gene TRBV9; TRBD1 agrees at 7 bases. The material sequenced was blood. The origin of this receptor is a woman in her thirties in good health. Here the CDR3 reads CASSRGQELNSPLHF. CDR3 nucleotides: TGTGCCAGCAGCAGAGGACAGGAGCTAAATTCACCCCTCCACTTT. Full variable domain (missing parts from reference TRBV9 and TRBJ1-6): DSGVTQTPKHLITATGQRVTLRCSPRSGDLSVYWYQQSLDQGLQFLIQYYNGEERAKGNILERFSAQQFPDLHSELNLSSLELGDSALYFCASSRGQELNSPLHFGNGTRLTVT.